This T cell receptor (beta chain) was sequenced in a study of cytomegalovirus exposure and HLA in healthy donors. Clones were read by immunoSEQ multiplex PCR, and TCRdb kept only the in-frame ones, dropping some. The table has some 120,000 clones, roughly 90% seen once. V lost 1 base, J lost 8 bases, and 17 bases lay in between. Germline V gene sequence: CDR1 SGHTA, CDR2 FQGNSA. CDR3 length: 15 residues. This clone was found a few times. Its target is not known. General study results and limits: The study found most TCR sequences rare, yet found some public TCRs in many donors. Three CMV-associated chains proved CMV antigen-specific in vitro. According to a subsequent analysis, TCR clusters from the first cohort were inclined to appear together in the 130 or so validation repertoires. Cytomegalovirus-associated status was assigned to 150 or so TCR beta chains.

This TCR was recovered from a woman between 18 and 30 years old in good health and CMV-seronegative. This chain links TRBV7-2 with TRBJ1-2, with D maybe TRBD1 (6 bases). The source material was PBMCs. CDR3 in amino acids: CASSLEGTGIGGYTF. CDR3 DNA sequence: TGTGCCAGCAGCTTAGAGGGCACAGGGATCGGCGGCTACACCTTC.